This T cell receptor (beta chain) derives from a study of blood T cells in healthy people across ages. On the study more broadly: There was about one barcoded beta molecule captured by template switching per two T cells.

Germline CDR1 SEHNR, CDR2 FQNEAQ (reference sequence). V lost 7 bases, J lost 3 bases, and 17 bases stayed unmatched. The CDR3 extends over 18 amino acids. Using a J-beta primer mix together with a sample-barcoded 5' primer, a second PCR was run for about 7 to 12 cycles. TCRdb called the 5' RACE reads again in MiXCR, with one record for every CDR3 protein. The repertoire holds about 1.6 million distinct CDR3 sequences, around 36% seen once, with 11% in the top ten. The total RNA that was extracted per sample amounted to at least 6 micrograms. This TCR was recovered from a woman in her thirties in good health. Sequenced input: blood. V and J are TRBV7-9 and TRBJ1-4, with 7 bases that match TRBD1. The DNA for the CDR3 is TGTGCCAGCACTAGACGGTCGACAGGGCAAAAGTCTAATGAAAAACTGTTTTTT. Translation gives CASTRRSTGQKSNEKLFF.